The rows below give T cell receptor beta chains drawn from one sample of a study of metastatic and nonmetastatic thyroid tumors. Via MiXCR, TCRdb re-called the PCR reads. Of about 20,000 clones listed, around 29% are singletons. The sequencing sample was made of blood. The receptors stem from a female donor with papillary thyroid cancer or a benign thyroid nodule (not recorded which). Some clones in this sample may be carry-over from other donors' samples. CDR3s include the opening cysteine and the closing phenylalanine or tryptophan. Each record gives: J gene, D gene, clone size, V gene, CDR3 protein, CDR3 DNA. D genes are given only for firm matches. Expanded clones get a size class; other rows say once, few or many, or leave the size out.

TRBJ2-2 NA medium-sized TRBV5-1 CASSLTAPHAGELFF TGCGCCAGCAGCTTGACGGCACCTCACGCCGGGGAGCTGTTTTTT
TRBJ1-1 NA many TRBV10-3 CAIAQGTSTEAFF TGTGCCATAGCACAGGGTACATCCACTGAAGCTTTCTTT
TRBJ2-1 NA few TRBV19 CASTTPELYNEQFF TGTGCCAGTACGACTCCTGAACTCTACAATGAGCAGTTCTTC
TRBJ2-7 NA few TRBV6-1 CASSEVAGGVEQYF TGTGCCAGCAGTGAGGTTGCAGGGGGGGTCGAGCAGTACTTC
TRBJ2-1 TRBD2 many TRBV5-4 CASSFLAGSRNEQFF TGTGCCAGCAGCTTTCTAGCGGGATCACGAAATGAGCAGTTCTTC
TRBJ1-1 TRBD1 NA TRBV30 CAWSTGVNTEAFF TGTGCCTGGTCGACAGGGGTGAACACTGAAGCTTTCTTT
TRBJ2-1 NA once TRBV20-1 CSARDIYEQFF TGCAGTGCTAGAGACATTTATGAGCAGTTCTTC
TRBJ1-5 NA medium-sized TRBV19 CASTLWRGAQPQHF TGTGCCAGTACCCTTTGGAGGGGTGCTCAGCCCCAGCATTTT
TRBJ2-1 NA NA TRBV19 CASSQGRGRLYNEQFF TGTGCCAGTAGCCAGGGGCGGGGACGACTATACAATGAGCAGTTCTTC
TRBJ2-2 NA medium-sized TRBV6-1 CASIRETGELFF TGTGCCAGCATCCGGGAGACCGGGGAGCTGTTTTTT
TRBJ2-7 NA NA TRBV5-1 CASRQTTGRGSYEQYF TGCGCCAGCAGACAAACGACAGGCCGTGGCTCCTACGAGCAGTACTTC
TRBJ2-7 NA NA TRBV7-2 CASSFGLSYYEQYF TGTGCCAGCAGCTTTGGACTGTCATACTACGAGCAGTACTTC
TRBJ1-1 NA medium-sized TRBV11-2 CASSYIYFAGKSTEAFF TGTGCCAGCAGCTATATCTATTTTGCGGGGAAGAGCACTGAAGCTTTCTTT
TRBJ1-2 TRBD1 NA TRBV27 CASSWAGQGYGYTF TGTGCCAGCAGCTGGGCGGGACAGGGTTATGGCTACACCTTC
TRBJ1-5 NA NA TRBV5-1 CASSSGQLGQPQHF TGCGCCAGCAGTTCAGGACAGTTGGGACAGCCCCAGCATTTT
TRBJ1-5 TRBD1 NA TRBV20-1 CSAPGQGDNQPQHF TGCAGTGCTCCGGGACAGGGGGACAATCAGCCCCAGCATTTT
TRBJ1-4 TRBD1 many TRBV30 CAWRGPGTGNEKLFF TGTGCCTGGCGAGGCCCCGGGACAGGGAATGAAAAACTGTTTTTT
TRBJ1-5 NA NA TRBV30 CAWSVRGGGRNQPQHF TGTGCCTGGAGTGTACGGGGGGGTGGTCGCAATCAGCCCCAGCATTTT
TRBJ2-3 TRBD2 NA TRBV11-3 CASSFDLAGWLGNTDTQYF TGTGCCAGCAGCTTCGATCTAGCGGGATGGCTCGGGAACACAGATACGCAGTATTTT
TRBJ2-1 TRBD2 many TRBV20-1 CSASRTGGGFEVYEQFF TGCAGTGCTTCCCGGACGGGGGGTGGCTTTGAGGTTTATGAGCAGTTCTTC
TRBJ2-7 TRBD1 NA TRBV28 CASTSGRDRDF TGTGCCAGCACATCAGGCCGGGACAGAGATTTC
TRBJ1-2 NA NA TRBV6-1 CASRSERHISNYGYTF TGTGCCAGCAGAAGTGAAAGGCACATCTCTAACTATGGCTACACCTTC
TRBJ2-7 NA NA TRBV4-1 CASSRSRGLETYVVYF TGCGCCAGCAGCCGGAGCAGGGGTTTGGAAACCTACGTGGTGTACTTC
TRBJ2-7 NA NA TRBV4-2 CASSQEGAEHYEQYF TGTGCCAGCAGCCAAGAGGGGGCAGAACACTACGAGCAGTACTTC
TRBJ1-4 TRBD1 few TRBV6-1 CASSRQGNEKLFF TGTGCCAGCAGTAGACAGGGAAATGAAAAACTGTTTTTT
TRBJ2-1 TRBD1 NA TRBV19 CASSIIWIRQGKVDEQFF TGTGCCAGTAGTATAATTTGGATCCGACAGGGGAAGGTTGATGAGCAGTTCTTC
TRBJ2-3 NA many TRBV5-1 CASSLAFIVGASTDTQYF TGCGCCAGCAGCTTGGCCTTTATAGTCGGGGCTAGCACAGATACGCAGTATTTT
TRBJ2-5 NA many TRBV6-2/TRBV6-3 CACWSNTGETQYF TGTGCCTGCTGGAGCAACACCGGAGAGACCCAGTACTTC
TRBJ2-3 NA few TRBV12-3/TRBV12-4 CASSLVEDTDTQYF TGTGCCAGCAGTTTGGTGGAGGACACAGATACGCAGTATTTT
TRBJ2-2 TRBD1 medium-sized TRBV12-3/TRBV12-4 CASSLDRGYTGELFF TGTGCCAGCAGTTTAGACAGGGGTTACACCGGGGAGCTGTTTTTT
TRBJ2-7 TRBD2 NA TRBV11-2 CASSLRVSGTPYEQYF TGTGCCAGCAGCTTGAGGGTTAGCGGGACTCCCTACGAGCAGTACTTC
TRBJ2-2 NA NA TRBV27 CASRKTGHRAATGELFF TGTGCCAGCAGGAAAACTGGGCACAGGGCCGCCACCGGCGAGCTGTTTTTT
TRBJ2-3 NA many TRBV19 CASSTEWTDTQYF TGTGCCAGTAGTACGGAATGGACAGATACGCAGTATTTT
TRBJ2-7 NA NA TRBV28 CASSLDRTEQYF TGTGCCAGCAGCCTAGACAGGACCGAGCAGTACTTC
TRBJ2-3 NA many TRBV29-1 CSVAAGTSTDTQYF TGCAGCGTTGCTGCGGGGACTAGCACAGATACGCAGTATTTT
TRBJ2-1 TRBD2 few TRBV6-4 CACSYSTSGGYEQFF TGTGCCTGCAGTTACTCGACTAGCGGGGGCTATGAGCAGTTCTTC
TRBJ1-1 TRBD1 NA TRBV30 CAWSSGQGSAFF TGTGCCTGGAGTTCCGGACAGGGATCGGCTTTCTTT
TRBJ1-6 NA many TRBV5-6 CASSLGSWTYNSPLHF TGTGCCAGCAGCTTAGGCTCATGGACCTATAATTCACCCCTCCACTTT
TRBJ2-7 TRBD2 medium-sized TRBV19 CASSPGLAFYEQYF TGTGCCAGTAGCCCGGGACTAGCGTTTTACGAGCAGTACTTC
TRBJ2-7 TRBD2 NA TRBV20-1 CSARDLAGRYEQYF TGCAGTGCTAGAGACCTAGCGGGAAGGTACGAGCAGTACTTC
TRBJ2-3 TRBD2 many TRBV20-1 CSPQSGAGNTDTQYF TGCAGTCCTCAGAGTGGAGCGGGGAACACAGATACGCAGTATTTT
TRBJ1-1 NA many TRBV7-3 CASSLLGRTEAFF TGTGCCAGCAGCTTACTAGGGAGGACCGAAGCTTTCTTT
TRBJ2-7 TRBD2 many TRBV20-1 CSAGPLGDYGAEQYF TGCAGTGCTGGGCCTCTCGGGGACTATGGGGCCGAGCAGTACTTC
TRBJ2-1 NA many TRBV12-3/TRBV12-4 CASSLSGREQFF TGTGCCAGCAGTTTATCGGGTAGGGAGCAGTTCTTC
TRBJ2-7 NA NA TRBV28 CASGGLRSSYEQYF TGTGCCAGCGGCGGACTGCGAAGCTCCTACGAGCAGTACTTC
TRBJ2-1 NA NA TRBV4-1 CASSPPVIYNEQFF TGCGCCAGCAGCCCCCCGGTAATCTACAATGAGCAGTTCTTC
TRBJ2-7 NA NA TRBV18 CASSPRQESSYEQYF TGTGCCAGCTCACCGAGGCAGGAGAGCTCCTACGAGCAGTACTTC
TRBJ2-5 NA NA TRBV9 CASSLNQGETQYF TGTGCCAGCAGCCTAAATCAGGGAGAGACCCAGTACTTC
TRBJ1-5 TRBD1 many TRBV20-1 CSAPSGGAGGDQPQHF TGCAGTGCCCCTTCCGGGGGGGCAGGGGGGGATCAGCCCCAGCATTTT
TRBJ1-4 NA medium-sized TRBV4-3 CASSQRSRAADEKLFF TGCGCCAGCAGCCAACGAAGCCGGGCCGCCGATGAAAAACTGTTTTTT